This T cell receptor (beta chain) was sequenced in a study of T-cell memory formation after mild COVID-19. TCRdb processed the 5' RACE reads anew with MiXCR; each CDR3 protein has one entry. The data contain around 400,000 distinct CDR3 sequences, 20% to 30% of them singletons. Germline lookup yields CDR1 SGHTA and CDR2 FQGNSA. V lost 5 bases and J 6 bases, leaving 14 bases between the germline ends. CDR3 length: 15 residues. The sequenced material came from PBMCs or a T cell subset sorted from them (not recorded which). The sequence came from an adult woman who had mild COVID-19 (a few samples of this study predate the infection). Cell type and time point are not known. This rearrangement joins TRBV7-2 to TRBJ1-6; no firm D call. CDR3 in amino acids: CASSPRTASNSPLHF. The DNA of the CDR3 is TGTGCCAGCAGCCCCCGGACGGCCTCTAATTCACCCCTCCACTTT.